Here is one T cell receptor (beta chain) with its context. Its antigen is still unknown. The table came from immunoSEQ multiplex PCR; TCRdb's copy has only in-frame clones and leaves some out. In the table there are around 35,000 clones, approximately 67% of which are singletons. This entry belongs to a study of PD-1 blockade in classical Hodgkin lymphoma. Study-wide findings and caveats: Whoever responded completely had baseline diversity much like that seen in newly diagnosed patients. According to reports, newly diagnosed patients had lower baseline TCR diversity than healthy donors, and relapsed/refractory patients had lower baseline TCR diversity still.

Regarding time point: cycle 4 day 1 (C4D1), after more than five weeks of nivolumab. No patient escaped relapse after autologous stem cell transplantation, and brentuximab vedotin exposure varied. Trimming cost V 6 bases and J 5 bases, with 17 bases left between them. This CDR3 is built from 15 residues. Germline V lookup: CDR1 MNHNY, CDR2 SVGAGI (reference sequence). The chain recombines TRBV6-6 with TRBJ2-1; possibly TRBD2 for D (6 bases). The sequenced sample was peripheral blood mononuclear cells (PBMCs), obtained before the fourth cycle of nivolumab. The clonotype comes from a human donor with classical Hodgkin lymphoma. The CDR3 nucleotides are TGTGCCAGCAGCCGCCGGGACTTCGGAGACAATGAGCAGTTCTTC. This encodes CASSRRDFGDNEQFF.